The 17 T cell receptor beta chains below were found in one sample sequenced in a study of early T cells in non-severe SARS-CoV-2 infection listed by TCRdb under 2021. Receptor libraries were prepared by 5' RACE. TCRdb records NextSeq 500 as the sequencer. TCRdb passed the public sequencing reads through fastp at Q25 and MiXCR, retaining productive beta sequences. All rows with the same CDR3 protein become a single entry with the most common DNA and genes. This sample has approximately 69,000 distinct CDR3 sequences in its table, and roughly 10% of those were observed once. 5.9% of the sample is held by the ten biggest clonotypes. Sequenced input: whole blood. The source is an adult who was a healthcare worker with PCR-confirmed SARS-CoV-2 infection or an uninfected control (not recorded which).

V is TRBV5-6 and J is TRBJ2-7, with a possible D match to TRBD1 (5 bases). The V gene's germline CDR1 is SGHDT and CDR2 YYEEEE. There are 12 residues in the CDR3. V lost 1 base to trimming and J lost 12 bases, with 14 bases between them. CDR3 bases: TGTGCCAGCAGCTTGCTGGCAGGGCCGATGTACTTC. Protein product: CASSLLAGPMYF.

Many counts were recorded for this clonotype. This chain connects TRBV20-1 to TRBJ1-1; 8 nucleotides line up with TRBD1. Trimming took 3 bases from V and 4 from J; bases not matched to a gene: 7. Germline CDR1 reads DFQATT; CDR2 reads SNEGSKA (reference sequence). The CDR3 runs 14 residues. CDR3 in DNA: TGCAGTGCTAGTTCCGGGACAGGCCCCACTGAAGCTTTCTTT. Its translation: CSASSGTGPTEAFF.

A few counts support this clonotype. This chain connects TRBV11-3 to TRBJ2-7, with unresolved D. There are 12 residues in the CDR3. Germline CDR1 SGHNT, CDR2 YENEEA. Trimming took off 2 bases at V and 2 bases at J, with 4 bases between the two ends. DNA of the CDR3: TGTGCCAGCAGCTTATACCCCTACGAGCAGTACTTC. Its protein is CASSLYPYEQYF.

In its sample, this clonotype was seen many times. This sequence joins TRBV24-1 and TRBJ2-1, with a weak D call TRBD1 (7 bases). The CDR3 loop spans 13 amino acids. The germline V gene has CDR1 KGHDR and CDR2 SFDVKD. The V end was cut by 6 bases, the J end by 10 bases, with 15 bases between. CDR3 region: CATSFGGGVEQFF. Here the CDR3 DNA reads TGTGCCACCAGTTTCGGAGGGGGCGTGGAGCAGTTCTTC.

This clonotype was observed at least ten times. The chain uses TRBV10-3 and TRBJ2-2; D unclear. The CDR3 length is 17 residues. V was shortened by 0 bases and J by 0 bases, with 11 bases between the two germline ends. Germline V lookup: CDR1 ENHRY, CDR2 SYGVKD. The CDR3 region has the DNA TGTGCCATCAGTGAGTCGAAGTTACAACCGAACACCGGGGAGCTGTTTTTT. Encoded protein: CAISESKLQPNTGELFF.

Of note for this clonotype: A much larger clone lies one base from this, so it may be a read error. In DNA form, the CDR3 reads TGTGCCAGCAGCCAAGTTCTGGGTGAGGAAAAACTGTTTTTT. It translates to CASSQVLGEEKLFF. The chain recombines TRBV4-2 with TRBJ1-4; D ambiguous. Trimming shortened V by 1 base and J by 8 bases, and 11 bases separated the two germline ends. The CDR3 length is 14 residues. Germline V gives CDR1 LGHNA, CDR2 YNFKEQ.

This clonotype was counted at least ten times. The gene calls are TRBV6-5 and TRBJ2-7; perhaps TRBD2 as D (6 bases). V was shortened by 4 bases and J by 0 bases, with 10 bases between the two germline ends. The CDR3 sequence is 14 residues long. The germline CDR1 and CDR2 sequences are MNHEY and SVGAGI. DNA for the CDR3: TGTGCCAGCAGTTTGGGGACTTACTCCTACGAGCAGTACTTC. It encodes CASSLGTYSYEQYF.

V usage is TRBV20-1 and J usage is TRBJ1-5; D unclear. Germline CDR1 and CDR2: DFQATT and SNEGSKA (reference sequence). Trimming took off 0 bases at V and 1 base at J, with 19 bases between the two ends. The CDR3 totals 18 residues. CDR3 in DNA: TGCAGTGCTAGAGAAAGTCAAGGGAAAGATTGGAGCAATCAGCCCCAGCATTTT. It is translated as CSARESQGKDWSNQPQHF.

This sequence joins TRBV21-1 and TRBJ2-1; the table's D call TRBD1 went unverified against the DNA. TRBV21-1 is recorded as a pseudogene. CDR3 length: 21 amino acids. The CDR3 nucleotides are TGTGCCAGCAGCAACCCCTACACCCTCCGGGATACAGTCGGCTCCTACAATGAGCAGTTCTTC. Protein: CASSNPYTLRDTVGSYNEQFF.

V gene TRBV12-3 or TRBV12-4 combines with J gene TRBJ2-2, with D unclear. This CDR3 is 13 amino acids long. The V gene lost 6 bases and the J gene lost 3 bases, with 8 bases spanning the gap. CDR3 protein: CASRGMHTGELFF. CDR3 bases: TGTGCCAGCAGGGGTATGCACACCGGGGAGCTGTTTTTT.

The chain joins TRBV4-1 to TRBJ2-2, with 7 bases aligning to TRBD2. This CDR3 has 14 residues. Germline V lookup: CDR1 MGHRA, CDR2 YSYEKL. The junction had 0 bases not matched to a gene; V was cut back by 4 bases and J by 1 base. The CDR3 bases are TGCGCCAGCAGCCGCGGGAGGAACACCGGGGAGCTGTTTTTT. This gives the protein CASSRGRNTGELFF.

This rearrangement joins TRBV2 to TRBJ1-1; 7 bases are a match to TRBD1. Germline V CDR1 and CDR2: SNHLY, FYNNEI. V gave up 4 bases and J gave up 0 bases; unmatched junction bases: 5. The CDR3 runs 15 residues. Here the CDR3 reads CASSGRQGLNTEAFF. CDR3 nucleotide sequence: TGTGCCAGCAGTGGACGACAGGGACTGAACACTGAAGCTTTCTTT.

This clonotype was seen many times. The rearrangement links TRBV28 to TRBJ2-5; 7 bases map to TRBD1. In germline, CDR1 is MDHEN, CDR2 SYDVKM. The trim removed 5 bases at V and 0 bases at J, leaving 6 bases unmatched. This CDR3 spans 15 amino acids. As DNA, the CDR3 is TGTGCCAGCAGTCCGACGGGACAGAACCAAGAGACCCAGTACTTC. Protein sequence: CASSPTGQNQETQYF.

This clonotype was seen many times. This CDR3 reads CASSQSLGQPTGELFF. The CDR3, as DNA: TGTGCCAGCAGTCAATCTCTGGGACAGCCCACCGGGGAGCTGTTTTTT. V gene TRBV7-3 combines with J gene TRBJ2-2; 7 positions agree with TRBD1. After removal of 6 bases from V and 4 bases from J, the junction contained 11 bases not matched to a gene. CDR3 length: 16 residues. Germline CDR1 SGHTA, CDR2 FQGTGA.

This clonotype was found many times. The rearrangement links TRBV30 to TRBJ2-1, with 9 bases identical to TRBD2. J was trimmed by 8 bases and V by 0 bases; bases with no gene match: 8. Germline V gene data show CDR1 as GTSNPN and CDR2 as SVGIG (reference sequence). The CDR3 covers 15 residues. CDR3 residues: CAWSVGAGGPDEQFF. CDR3 DNA sequence: TGTGCCTGGAGTGTAGGTGCGGGAGGGCCGGATGAGCAGTTCTTC. The full variable domain, with the rest looked up from reference TRBV30 and TRBJ2-1, is SQTIHQWPATLVQPVGSPLSLECTVEGTSNPNLYWYRQAAGRGLQLLFYSVGIGQISSEVPQNLSASRPQDRQFILSSKKLLLSDSGFYLCAWSVGAGGPDEQFFGPGTRLTVL.

A few counts support this clonotype. The rearrangement joins TRBV19 to TRBJ2-2; D gene uncertain. Germline CDR1 is LNHDA and CDR2 is SQIVND (reference sequence). The CDR3 loop spans 18 amino acids. Trimming stripped 6 bases from V and 0 bases from J, with 20 bases between. The CDR3 reads CASRHPGTPYANTGELFF. CDR3 DNA sequence: TGTGCCAGTAGGCACCCGGGTACCCCCTACGCGAACACCGGGGAGCTGTTTTTT.

This chain connects TRBV7-3 to TRBJ2-7; D may be TRBD2 (5 bases). The CDR3 length is 14 residues. V was cut by 5 bases and J by 3 bases, with 14 bases left in between. Germline lookup yields CDR1 SGHTA and CDR2 FQGTGA. The DNA of the CDR3 is TGTGCCAGCAGCACAAGCGGACTCATCTACGAGCAGTACTTC. Residues: CASSTSGLIYEQYF.